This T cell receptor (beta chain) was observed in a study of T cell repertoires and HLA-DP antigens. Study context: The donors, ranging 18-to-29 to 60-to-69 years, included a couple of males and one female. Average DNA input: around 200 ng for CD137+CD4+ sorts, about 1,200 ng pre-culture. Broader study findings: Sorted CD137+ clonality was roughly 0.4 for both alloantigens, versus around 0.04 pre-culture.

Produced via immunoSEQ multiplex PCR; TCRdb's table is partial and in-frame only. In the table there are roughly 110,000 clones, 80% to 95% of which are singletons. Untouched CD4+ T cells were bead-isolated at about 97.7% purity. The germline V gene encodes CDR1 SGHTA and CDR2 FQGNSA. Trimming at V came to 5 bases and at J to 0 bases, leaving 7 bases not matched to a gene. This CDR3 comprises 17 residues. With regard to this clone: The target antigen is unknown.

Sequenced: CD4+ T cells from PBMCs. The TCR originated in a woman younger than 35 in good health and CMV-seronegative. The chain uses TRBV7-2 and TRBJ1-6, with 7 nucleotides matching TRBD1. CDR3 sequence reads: CASSRDRSSSYNSPLHF. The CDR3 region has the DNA TGTGCCAGCAGCCGGGACAGATCGAGCTCCTATAATTCACCCCTCCACTTT.